The TCR beta chain under discussion was sequenced for a study of blood T cell repertoires in COVID-19. Repertoires were generated with immunoSEQ multiplex PCR, while TCRdb's copy carries only in-frame clones and drops some. The table has about 110,000 clones, about 87% seen once. Germline CDR1 MDHEN, CDR2 SYDVKM. V trimming: 8 bases; J trimming: 3 bases; junction bases outside the gene matches: 13. CDR3 length: 15 amino acids. The chain is built from TRBV28 and TRBJ2-7, with 7 bases aligning to TRBD1. The receptor's source is a woman between 45 and 60 years old with acute or convalescent COVID-19. The material sequenced was peripheral blood. CDR3 coding DNA: TGTGCCAGCGGGCCTCCAGGGACAGCGAACTACGAGCAGTACTTC. Translated: CASGPPGTANYEQYF.